The T cell receptor beta chain under discussion was sequenced for a study of T cells in Graves' hyperthyroidism and ophthalmopathy. Study-wide background: Sampling of peripheral blood happened at initial diagnosis, prior to any treatment.

RNA transcripts served as the template for amplifying TCR beta CDR3 regions. When the TCR CDR3 underwent first-round RT-PCR, the HTBI primer set was used. TCRdb fed the multiplex PCR reads into MiXCR, producing one record per CDR3 protein. The profile shows more than 500,000 distinct CDR3 sequences, roughly 15% of them singletons. This clonotype has more than one count but fewer than ten. V lost 6 bases and J lost 5; bases outside the gene matches: 3. This CDR3 has 13 amino acids. A lack of ophthalmopathy progression within 18 months defined stable Graves' hyperthyroidism. Isolation of PBMCs was performed on around 9.8 ml fresh peripheral blood.

Sample: blood. The receptor was derived from a woman aged 30 to 39 with Graves' hyperthyroidism. This chain uses TRBV12-3 or TRBV12-4 with TRBJ2-4, with 8 bases lining up with TRBD1. The CDR3 region is CASRQGGENIQYF. The DNA for the CDR3 is TGTGCCAGCAGACAGGGGGGCGAAAACATTCAGTACTTC.